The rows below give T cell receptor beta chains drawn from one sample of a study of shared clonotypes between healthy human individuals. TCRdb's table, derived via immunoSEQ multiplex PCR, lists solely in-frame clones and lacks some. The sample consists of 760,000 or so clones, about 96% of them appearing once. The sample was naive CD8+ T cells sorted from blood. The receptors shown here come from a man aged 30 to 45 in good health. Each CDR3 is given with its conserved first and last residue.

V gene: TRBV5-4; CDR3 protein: CASSLDGTGEKNGYTF
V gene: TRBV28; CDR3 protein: CASSSRTSGSSYNEQFF
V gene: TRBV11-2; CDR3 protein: CASSQIGLAGDEQYF
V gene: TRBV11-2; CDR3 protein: CASSLDLSYAALPRFF
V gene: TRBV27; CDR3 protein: CASSGQLSGRYEQYF
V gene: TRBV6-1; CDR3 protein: CASGPKQGSNQPQHF
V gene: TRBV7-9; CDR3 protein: CASSYDSYEQYF
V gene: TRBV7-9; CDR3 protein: CASSQTGVYEQYF
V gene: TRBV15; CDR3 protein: CATSRGQLNSYEQYF
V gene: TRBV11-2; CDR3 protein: CASSPRLLGYEQYF
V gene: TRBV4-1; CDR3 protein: CASSQGGSAYYGYTF
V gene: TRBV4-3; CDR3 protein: CASSQDTNTEAFF
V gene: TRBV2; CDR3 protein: CASSVIGERTNEKLFF
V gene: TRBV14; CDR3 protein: CASSQDEGTANEKLFF
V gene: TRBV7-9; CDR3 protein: CASSPFSLGTTQETQYF
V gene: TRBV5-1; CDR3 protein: CASSLQRDRNYEQYF
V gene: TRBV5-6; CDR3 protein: CASSLDGTRQPQHF
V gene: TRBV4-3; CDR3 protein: CASSQGQVNTEAFF
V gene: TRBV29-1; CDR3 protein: CSYETPTYNEQFF
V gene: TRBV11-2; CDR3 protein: CASSSLQGLETQYF
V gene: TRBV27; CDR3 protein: CASSLLGAGYNEQFF
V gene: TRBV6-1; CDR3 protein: CASSEVENHNEQFF
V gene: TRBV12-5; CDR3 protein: CASGWGDQYNEQFF
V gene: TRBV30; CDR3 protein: CAWSDSPGQGFQETQYF
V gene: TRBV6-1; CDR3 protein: CASRGGQGVSYEQYF
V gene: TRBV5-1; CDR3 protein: CASSLPNEQYF
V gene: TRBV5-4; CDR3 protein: CASSFAGGSDTQYF
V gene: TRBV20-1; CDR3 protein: CSARDSLTQYF
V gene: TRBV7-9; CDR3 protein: CASRRSLSEQYF
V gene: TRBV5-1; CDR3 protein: CASSLRGQTENNEQYF
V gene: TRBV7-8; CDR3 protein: CASSPRTSGTEQETQYF
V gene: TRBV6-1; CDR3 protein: CASSEASDKLTGELFF
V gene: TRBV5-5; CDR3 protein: CASSLAGALYEQYF
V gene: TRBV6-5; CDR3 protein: CASSSSISGLYEQYF
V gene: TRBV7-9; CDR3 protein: CASSPYTYEQYF
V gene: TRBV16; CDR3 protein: CASSPHTAGQPQHF
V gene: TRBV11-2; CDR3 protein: CASSPLGTEAFF
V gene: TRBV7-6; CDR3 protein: CASSPRDVEQYF
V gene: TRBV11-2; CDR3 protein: CASSLWLPGTEAFF
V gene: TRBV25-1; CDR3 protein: CASSEVFGDRLPNEQFF
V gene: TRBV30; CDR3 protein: CAWRFNRDRGKGYTF
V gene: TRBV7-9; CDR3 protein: CASSYPTSSYNEQFF
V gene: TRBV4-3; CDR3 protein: CASSLGFWGFSNQPQHF
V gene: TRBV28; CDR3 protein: CASSPVRDLVTDTQYF